Included here is one T cell receptor (beta chain) sequence, with context. Its specificity is not known. This record comes from a study of beta chain features in type 1 diabetes. As for the study in general: In age, gender and cell yields, patients were similar to healthy donors. Study-wide results and caveats: Diminished insertions and augmented deletions at VDJ junctions characterized type 1 diabetes patients.

The CDR3 length is 15 residues. V lost 4 bases, J lost 6 bases, and 2 bases stayed unmatched. In germline, CDR1 is SGHRS, CDR2 YFSETQ. As every portion of the isolated RNA was reverse transcribed, the sequencing read expressed TCRB transcripts. Clones were read by immunoSEQ multiplex PCR, and TCRdb kept only the in-frame ones, dropping some. This table holds 120,000 to 150,000 clones, roughly 48% found once. The chain combines TRBV5-1 with TRBJ2-3; 16 nucleotides line up with TRBD2. Source material: Tregs from blood. The receptor comes from a man between 18 and 29 years old in good health. CDR3 DNA sequence: TGCGCCAGCAGCCTGGGACTAGCGGGAGGGGATACGCAGTATTTT. It specifies CASSLGLAGGDTQYF. Using reference TRBV5-1 and TRBJ2-3 for the parts outside the CDR3, the full variable domain is KAGVTQTPRYLIKTRGQQVTLSCSPISGHRSVSWYQQTPGQGLQFLFEYFSETQRNKGNFPGRFSGRQFSNSRSEMNVSTLELGDSALYLCASSLGLAGGDTQYFGPGTRLTVL.